This T cell receptor beta chain was observed in a study of T cells in Graves' hyperthyroidism and ophthalmopathy (dated by TCRdb to the late 2010s). Context from the whole study: Peripheral blood was collected at initial diagnosis, before any treatment. The roughly 99 discovery patients were divided at random into training and test sets in a 7:3 ratio. Prospective prediction of ophthalmopathy was tested in an independent validation cohort of fewer than 20 hyperthyroidism patients and some 17 patients who later progressed to ophthalmopathy. Thyroid tissue and blood T-cell repertoires from about six Graves' hyperthyroidism patients were also compared in the study. TCR Vbeta CDR3 sequencing of approximately 140 peripheral blood samples (43 ophthalmopathy, over 70 hyperthyroidism and roughly 17 progressor patients) is reported in the paper. After sampling, hyperthyroidism patients received methimazole starting at 30 mg daily, and ophthalmopathy patients received high-dose intravenous methylprednisolone. TCR V-J signatures able to tell the groups apart were searched for in a discovery cohort of 100 patients, of whom 43 had Graves' ophthalmopathy and 57 had stable Graves' hyperthyroidism.

The TCR beta CDR3 regions were amplified from RNA transcripts. The first round of RT-PCR for the TCR CDR3 was performed with the HTBI primer set and the Qiagen OneStep RT-PCR kit. Libraries were constructed in a second round of multiplex PCR, after which size selection and purification were performed. Sequencing of the libraries was done on an Illumina HiSeq2000 using paired-end 100 bp reads. The paper's data handling went like this. SOAPnuke was used to process the raw data, throwing out any read that contained adapters or uncalled bases, had a mean Phred below 15, or lacked an exact constant-primer or identifier match. COPE v1.2.5 was used to merge high-quality paired reads, and clonotypes were defined as unique nucleotide sequences. MiTCR v1.1 was used to align clonotypes to the IMGT TRBV, TRBD and TRBJ reference segments. Only V-J combinations with frequency above 0.0001, covering about 99% of repertoires, were analysed. The TCS score was defined as the ratio of F50 (clonal expansion) to E x V (chaos), calculated using BLOSUM62-based TCRdist between CDR3 peptides within each V-J. Welch's t-statistics and random forest reduced 500 to 650 V-J features to some 14, which were used in a naive Bayes classifier (R e1071). Using fastp at Q25 and MiXCR, TCRdb reprocessed the public reads and kept productive beta chains. Each record represents a unique CDR3 protein, reported with the most common genes and DNA among its rows. The V and J calls reflect TCRdb's pipeline rather than the authors' work. For this sample the table gives approximately 600,000 distinct CDR3 sequences, of which around 20% were detected only once. The ten biggest clones cover about 34% of the sample.

V sheds 8 bases and J sheds 8 bases, leaving 13 bases between their ends. CDR3 length: 12 amino acids, cysteine to phenylalanine. The read is trimmed to its CDR3 DNA, 36 bases read in frame from base 1. The germline V gene (reference sequence) yields MNHEY for CDR1 and SMNVEV for CDR2. General study outcomes and caveats: In validation, progression to ophthalmopathy was predicted by the model with nearly 71% sensitivity and roughly 72% specificity, a median of about 6 months before onset. Most expanded thyroid clonotypes (frequency above 0.001) were also detected in blood, suggesting blood repertoires may reflect thyroid immune responses. A model built on a 13 V-J signature distinguished ophthalmopathy from stable hyperthyroidism, reaching around 88% sensitivity and about 81% specificity in cross-validation and 80%/75% in testing. Sample size was not statistically predetermined, and blinding of investigators to group allocation was not performed.

Ophthalmopathy patients had moderately to severely active disease, with a Clinical Activity Score of 3 or more, a NOSPECS grade of 4 or more, and a disease duration of less than 3 months. Patients with uncontrolled infections, other autoimmune diseases, pregnancy or lactation were excluded. Diagnoses relied on clinical symptoms, serum thyroxine and TRAb, thyroid ultrasound and orbital computed tomography. PBMCs were isolated from more than 8 ml of fresh peripheral blood by Ficoll-Paque density gradient centrifugation. Trizol reagent was used to extract total RNA, and RNA quality was then checked on an Agilent 2100 Bioanalyzer. This clonotype was found a few times. Its cognate antigen has yet to be identified. Per-base quality was not reported, and no clone a single base away is much larger than it.

The sequence was collected from a man aged 25-45 years with Graves' ophthalmopathy. The rearranged segments are TRBV27 and TRBJ2-1; the D gene is unclear. Sequencing used blood. The encoded CDR3 is CASWVLRDEQFF. The nucleotide sequence reads TGTGCCAGCTGGGTCCTACGGGATGAGCAGTTCTTC.